This T cell receptor (beta chain) is drawn from a study of response to subunit inactivated influenza vaccine. This clonotype was detected only a few times. The antigen remains undetermined. V was cut by 4 bases and J by 3 bases, with 20 bases left in between. The germline V gene encodes CDR1 MNHEY and CDR2 SVGAGI. This CDR3 spans 17 amino acids. In TCRdb, the RT-PCR reads were re-called with MiXCR into one record per CDR3 protein. The sample lists around 480,000 distinct CDR3 sequences, 15% to 20% occurring once. Study-level findings and limits: A suggestion made by the authors is that each seasonal influenza vaccination recruits few new T cells.

The chain uses TRBV6-5 and TRBJ2-3; D might be TRBD1 (6 bases). The clonotype originates from a man in his fifties or sixties who received an inactivated influenza vaccine. The sample here was CD4+ T cells sorted from PBMCs, taken 23 months after vaccination. The CDR3: CASSLQAGTPRTDTQYF. The CDR3, as DNA: TGTGCCAGCAGTTTACAGGCCGGGACACCTAGGACAGATACGCAGTATTTT.